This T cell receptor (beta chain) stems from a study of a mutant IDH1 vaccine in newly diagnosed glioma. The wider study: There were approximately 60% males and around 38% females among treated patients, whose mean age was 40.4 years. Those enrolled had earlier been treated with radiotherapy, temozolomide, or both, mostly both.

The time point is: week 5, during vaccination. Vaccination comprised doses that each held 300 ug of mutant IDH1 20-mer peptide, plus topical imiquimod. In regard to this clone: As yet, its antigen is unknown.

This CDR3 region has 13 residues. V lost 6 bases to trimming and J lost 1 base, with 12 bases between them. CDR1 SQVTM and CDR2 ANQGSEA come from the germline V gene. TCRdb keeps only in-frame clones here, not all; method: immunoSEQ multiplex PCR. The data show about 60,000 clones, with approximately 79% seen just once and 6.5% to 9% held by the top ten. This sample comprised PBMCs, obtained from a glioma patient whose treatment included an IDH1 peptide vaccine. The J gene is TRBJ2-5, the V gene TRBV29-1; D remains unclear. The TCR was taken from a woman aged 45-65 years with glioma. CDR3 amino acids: CSVYPGVQETQYF. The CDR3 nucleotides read TGCAGCGTGTACCCGGGTGTCCAAGAGACCCAGTACTTC. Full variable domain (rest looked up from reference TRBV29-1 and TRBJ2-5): SAVISQKPSRDICQRGTSLTIQCQVDSQVTMMFWYRQQPGQSLTLIATANQGSEATYESGFVIDKFPISRPNLTFSTLTVSNMSPEDSSIYLCSVYPGVQETQYFGPGTRLLVL.